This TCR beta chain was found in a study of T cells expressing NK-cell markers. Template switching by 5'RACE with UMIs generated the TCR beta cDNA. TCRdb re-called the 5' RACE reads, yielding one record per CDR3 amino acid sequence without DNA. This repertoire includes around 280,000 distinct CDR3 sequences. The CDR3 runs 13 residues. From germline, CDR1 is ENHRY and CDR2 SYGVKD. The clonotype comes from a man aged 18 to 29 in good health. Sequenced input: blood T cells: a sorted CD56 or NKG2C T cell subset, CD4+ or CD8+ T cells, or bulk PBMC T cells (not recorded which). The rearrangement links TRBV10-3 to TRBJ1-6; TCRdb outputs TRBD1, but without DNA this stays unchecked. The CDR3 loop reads CAISAGDDSPLHF.